The 14 T cell receptor beta chains in this list originate from one sample, sequenced in a study of T cell changes during pregnancy in multiple sclerosis. Data came from immunoSEQ multiplex PCR; TCRdb stores just in-frame clones and leaves some out. Of under 100,000 clones listed, around 96% are singletons. This specimen consisted of peripheral blood, obtained in the second trimester of pregnancy. Source of these receptors: a female donor with multiple sclerosis, enrolled in a pregnancy study.

The genes are TRBV5-1 and TRBJ2-5; the D gene is possibly TRBD1 (6 bases). V lost 8 bases to trimming and J lost 1 base, with 15 bases between them. This CDR3 comprises 14 residues. Germline V gene sequence: CDR1 SGHRS, CDR2 YFSETQ. The DNA for the CDR3 is TGCGCCAGTCACTTCCAGGGGCGCCAAGAGACCCAGTACTTC. Amino acid sequence: CASHFQGRQETQYF.

The V gene is TRBV7-9, the J gene TRBJ1-1; 7 bases fit TRBD1. Germline V gives CDR1 SEHNR, CDR2 FQNEAQ (reference sequence). J was trimmed by 0 bases and V by 6 bases; bases with no gene match: 4. The CDR3 is 14 amino acids. The CDR3 coding sequence is TGTGCCAGCAGACTAGGGGGCTTGAACACTGAAGCTTTCTTT. Translated: CASRLGGLNTEAFF.

The gene calls are TRBV6-6 and TRBJ2-3; 9 bases are shared with TRBD2. V trimming: 9 bases; J trimming: 2 bases; junction bases outside the gene matches: 6. CDR1 MNHNY and CDR2 SVGAGI come from the germline V gene (reference sequence). The CDR3 contains 14 residues. The CDR3 sequence is CASATSGVTDTQYF. In nucleotides, the CDR3 is TGTGCCAGTGCGACTAGCGGAGTCACAGATACGCAGTATTTT.

The chain has TRBV5-4 and TRBJ2-1, with D maybe TRBD1 (5 bases). The V end lost 0 bases, the J end lost 7 bases, and 14 bases lay between the germline ends. The CDR3 has 15 amino acids. CDR1 is SGHNT and CDR2 is YYREEE in the germline V gene (reference sequence). The CDR3 region is CASSLGVEKGNEQFF. The CDR3 coding sequence is TGTGCCAGCAGCTTGGGAGTGGAAAAGGGGAATGAGCAGTTCTTC.

The V gene is TRBV19, the J gene TRBJ2-7; D possibly corresponds to TRBD2 (6 bases). The CDR3 sequence is 12 residues long. CDR1 and CDR2 from the germline V gene are LNHDA and SQIVND (reference sequence). The V and J ends lost 6 bases and 3 bases respectively, with 9 bases between them. CDR3 DNA sequence: TGTGCCAGTAGCGGGAGTTTCTACGAGCAGTACTTC. Its protein product is CASSGSFYEQYF.

The chain uses TRBV6-6 and TRBJ2-4; 9 bases align to TRBD1. Trimming took 6 bases from V and 1 from J; bases not matched to a gene: 4. The CDR3 loop spans 15 amino acids. Germline V gives CDR1 MNHNY, CDR2 SVGAGI (reference sequence). CDR3 sequence reads: CASRWTGEAKNIQYF. The CDR3 DNA is TGTGCCAGCAGATGGACAGGGGAGGCCAAAAACATTCAGTACTTC.

This clone was seen only once. The CDR3 region has the DNA TGTGCCAGCAGCGGGTTTGACAGGCGGTTTGACACTGAAGCTTTCTTT. It encodes CASSGFDRRFDTEAFF. The V gene is TRBV9, the J gene TRBJ1-1, with D possibly being TRBD1 (6 bases). CDR1 is SGDLS, CDR2 YYNGEE, per germline. The CDR3 runs 16 residues. Trimming left V 3 bases short and J 3 bases short, with 18 bases between.

The chain has TRBV30 and TRBJ2-3; TRBD2 matches at 7 bases. The CDR3 runs 15 residues. Trimming cost V 5 bases and J 0 bases; bases outside gene matches: 8. Germline V lookup: CDR1 GTSNPN, CDR2 SVGIG (reference sequence). This CDR3 is CAWPAGKSSTDTQYF. CDR3 in DNA: TGTGCCTGGCCAGCGGGGAAATCTAGCACAGATACGCAGTATTTT.

This clone was counted once. This chain connects TRBV19 to TRBJ1-5; TRBD1 might be the D (5 bases). With 3 bases removed from V and 6 bases from J, the gap between germline ends came to 12 bases. Germline lookup yields CDR1 LNHDA and CDR2 SQIVND (reference sequence). This CDR3 is 14 amino acids long. The CDR3 nucleotides are TGTGCCAGTAGTATTGTCAGGGAGGGTCAGCCCCAGCATTTT. Residues: CASSIVREGQPQHF.

The chain links TRBV30 to TRBJ2-7; 8 nucleotides align to TRBD1. V was pared by 1 base and J by 2 bases, with 4 bases of the junction left unmatched. CDR1 and CDR2 from the germline V gene are GTSNPN and SVGIG (reference sequence). The CDR3 contains 14 residues. The CDR3 region is CAWSADRGPYEQYF. The CDR3 DNA reads as TGTGCCTGGAGTGCAGACAGGGGACCCTACGAGCAGTACTTC.

This clone was seen only a few times. This chain uses TRBV11-2 with TRBJ2-3; D perhaps matches TRBD2 (6 bases). The CDR3 spans 15 residues. V was clipped by 5 bases and J by 2 bases, with 14 bases between them. The germline V gene has CDR1 SGHAT and CDR2 FQNNGV. The CDR3 nucleotides read TGTGCCAGCAGCCACATAGCGGACTACACAGATACGCAGTATTTT. Translation: CASSHIADYTDTQYF.

This rearrangement joins TRBV7-2 to TRBJ1-4, with unresolved D. The CDR3 is made up of 12 amino acids. Germline loops: CDR1 SGHTA, CDR2 FQGNSA. Trimming took 3 bases from V and 7 from J, leaving 6 bases between them. CDR3 in amino acids: CASSFSSEKLFF. The CDR3 DNA reads as TGTGCCAGCAGCTTTAGTAGTGAAAAACTGTTTTTT.

The gene calls are TRBV6-1 and TRBJ2-1, with D tentatively TRBD1 (5 bases). Germline lookup yields CDR1 MNHNS and CDR2 SASEGT. V lost 2 bases, J lost 0 bases, and 11 bases lay in between. CDR3 size: 16 residues. CDR3 DNA sequence: TGTGCCAGCAGTGAACGAGACAGAAGCTCCTACAATGAGCAGTTCTTC. Translation gives CASSERDRSSYNEQFF.

In DNA form, the CDR3 reads TGTGCCAGTAGTATGGCAGACGAGGCCTTTGAAAAACTGTTTTTT. Encoded protein: CASSMADEAFEKLFF. The chain joins TRBV19 to TRBJ1-4; D ambiguous. This CDR3 is 15 amino acids long. Trimming took off 3 bases at V and 7 bases at J, with 15 bases between the two ends. Germline V lookup: CDR1 LNHDA, CDR2 SQIVND (reference sequence).